A single sample is the source of the 4 T cell receptor beta chains below, sequenced in a study of cytomegalovirus exposure and HLA in healthy donors. The study ran its PCR with 60 Vbeta and 13 Jbeta primers. Produced via immunoSEQ multiplex PCR; TCRdb's table is partial and in-frame only. The sample has some 150,000 clones, approximately 75% seen once. Sequenced: PBMCs. Receptors originate from a man aged 50-60 years in good health and CMV-seropositive.

CDR3 bases: TGTGCCAGCAGGGGACAGGGGGCGGGGGACACTGAAGCTTTCTTT. Encoded protein: CASRGQGAGDTEAFF. The V gene is TRBV6-5, the J gene TRBJ1-1; 12 bases are a match to TRBD1. Trimming took 6 bases from V and 3 from J; bases not matched to a gene: 5. The germline CDR1 and CDR2 sequences are MNHEY and SVGAGI. The CDR3 runs 15 residues.

The genes are TRBV5-1 and TRBJ2-1, with 9 bases lining up with TRBD2. Germline CDR1 and CDR2: SGHRS and YFSETQ. The V and J ends lost 0 bases and 7 bases, in that order; junction bases with no gene match: 11. CDR3 length: 17 residues. The CDR3 nucleotides are TGCGCCAGCAGCTTGGAGGTAGCGGGGGCCAATGGAAATGAGCAGTTCTTC. This codes for CASSLEVAGANGNEQFF.

J is TRBJ1-1 and V is TRBV7-2; 7 nucleotides line up with TRBD1. V was pared by 3 bases and J by 1 base, with 8 bases of the junction left unmatched. Germline values: CDR1 SGHTA, CDR2 FQGNSA. This CDR3 spans 16 amino acids. The CDR3 sequence is CASSFDRAGGNTEAFF. The CDR3 nucleotides read TGTGCCAGCAGCTTCGACAGGGCGGGAGGGAACACTGAAGCTTTCTTT.

The chain joins TRBV6-5 to TRBJ2-7; D not resolved. CDR3 length: 12 amino acids. Per the germline V gene, CDR1 is MNHEY and CDR2 is SVGAGI. The V gene lost 5 bases and the J gene lost 6 bases, with 11 bases spanning the gap. Written as DNA, the CDR3 is TGTGCCAGCAGTCCTCGGTCCCGCGAGCAGTACTTC. Protein product: CASSPRSREQYF.